The rows below give T cell receptor beta chains drawn from one sample of a study of T-cell reconstitution after alpha-beta-depleted transplantation in children. TCRdb fed the PCR reads into MiXCR, producing one record per CDR3 protein. Of under 850,000 distinct CDR3 sequences listed, around 13% are singletons. Sequences were derived from PBMCs, sampled before TCRalphabeta/CD19-depleted stem cell transplant. The receptors come from a girl aged 2 to 10 with congenital amegakaryocytic thrombocytopenia, due to receive a stem cell transplant. The CDR3 runs from the conserved cysteine through the conserved F or W. Fields, in order: D gene, V gene, clone size, J gene, CDR3 protein, CDR3 DNA. A D gene is named only where the DNA matches it firmly. Rows may omit the clone size; those that give it use once, few, many or a size class.

>TRBD2|TRBV20-1|many|TRBJ2-1
CSALAGVNNEQFF
TGCAGTGCCTTAGCGGGGGTAAACAATGAGCAGTTCTTC
>TRBD2|TRBV7-6|few|TRBJ2-2
CASSLARATMTSGSTGELFF
TGTGCCAGCAGCTTAGCCCGCGCCACAATGACTAGCGGGAGCACCGGGGAGCTGTTTTTT
>.|TRBV20-1|many|TRBJ2-1
CRSQPIHSNEQFF
TGCAGGTCCCAGCCCATCCACTCCAATGAGCAGTTCTTC
>.|TRBV6-2/TRBV6-3|many|TRBJ2-5
CASSYWQRGSETQYF
TGTGCCAGCAGTTACTGGCAAAGGGGATCGGAGACCCAGTACTTC
>.|TRBV28|many|TRBJ2-6
CASSLLGFSGANVLTF
TGTGCCAGCAGTTTACTCGGGTTTTCTGGGGCCAACGTCCTGACTTTC
>TRBD2|TRBV5-1|.|TRBJ2-1
CASSFGGSFNEQFF
TGCGCCAGCAGCTTCGGCGGGAGCTTCAATGAGCAGTTCTTC
>.|TRBV30|.|TRBJ2-7
CAWSVHGSYEQYF
TGTGCCTGGAGTGTACACGGATCCTACGAGCAGTACTTC
>.|TRBV9|.|TRBJ2-1
CASSPEVYYNEQFF
TGTGCCAGCAGCCCTGAAGTGTACTACAATGAGCAGTTCTTC
>.|TRBV5-1|.|TRBJ2-2
CASHSTRNTGELFF
TGCGCCAGCCACTCGACAAGGAACACCGGGGAGCTGTTTTTT
>.|TRBV6-5|once|TRBJ2-2
CASSYVPGDLFF
TGTGCCAGCAGTTACGTCCCCGGGGACCTGTTTTTT
>.|TRBV28|.|TRBJ2-7
CASSLSRNRYEQYF
TGTGCCAGCAGTTTATCCCGGAACCGCTACGAGCAGTACTTC
>TRBD2|TRBV7-8|few|TRBJ2-5
CASSLGGTSGETQYF
TGTGCCAGCAGCTTAGGGGGGACTAGCGGGGAGACCCAGTACTTC
>.|TRBV10-3|many|TRBJ2-1
CAISDIPSPNYNEQFF
TGTGCCATCAGTGACATACCAAGCCCAAACTACAATGAGCAGTTCTTC